The sequence of this T cell receptor (beta chain) was determined in a study of shared clonotypes between healthy human individuals. At the level of the study: With ages of 18 to 49, the donors were a couple of women and three men. Overall study findings and caveats: The study's rarefaction showed incomplete sorted-subset sequencing despite large depth. Among non-shared clonotypes, generation probabilities were lower than among those shared by all four donors.

Assay execution took place at the deep level. TCRdb's copy holds only in-frame clones and misses some; the assay was immunoSEQ multiplex PCR. The sample lists under 2,000,000 clones; about 94% were seen once. The CDR3 runs to 18 residues. CDR1 is SGHRS, CDR2 YFSETQ, per germline. V dropped 0 bases and J dropped 1; count of bases not matched to a gene: 10. Cells designated naive CD8 were CD45RO-negative and were positively selected for CCR7, with terminally differentiated effector memory CD45RA+ cells excluded. In regard to this clone: As yet, its antigen is unknown.

Sequenced input: naive CD8+ T cells sorted from blood. The clonotype originates from a man younger than 30 in good health. The rearrangement joins TRBV5-1 to TRBJ2-4; TRBD2 aligns across 7 bases. The CDR3 here is CASSLAPSGGGAKNIQYF. As DNA, the CDR3 is TGCGCCAGCAGCTTGGCGCCCTCGGGGGGAGGTGCCAAAAACATTCAGTACTTC.